The 10 T cell receptor beta chains below come from one sample, sequenced in a study of CD8 T cells in Susac syndrome. RNA amounts of about 0.45 to 1 ug underwent reverse transcription with random hexamers. TCRdb ran MiXCR on the immunoSEQ multiplex PCR reads and lists one entry per CDR3 protein. The sample has 330,000 or so distinct CDR3 sequences; approximately 90% are singletons. Input material: CD8+ T cells from PBMCs. These receptors originate from a human donor with multiple sclerosis.

The chain has TRBV28 and TRBJ2-1; 8 bases map to TRBD1. Trimming removed 5 bases from V and 5 bases from J; junction bases left unmatched: 8. CDR1 and CDR2 from the germline V gene are MDHEN and SYDVKM. The CDR3 covers 15 residues. CDR3 coding DNA: TGTGCCAGCAGTGCAGGGGGCGCGGAACACAATGAGCAGTTCTTC. Protein sequence: CASSAGGAEHNEQFF.

The J gene is TRBJ2-7, the V gene TRBV20-1, with 13 bases that match TRBD2. This CDR3 has 15 residues. After removal of 0 bases from V and 4 bases from J, the junction contained 3 bases not matched to a gene. CDR1 and CDR2 from the germline V gene are DFQATT and SNEGSKA (reference sequence). As DNA, the CDR3 is TGCAGTGCTAGAGATGGGACTAGCGGGGATTACGAGCAGTACTTC. It codes for CSARDGTSGDYEQYF.

V usage is TRBV7-3 and J usage is TRBJ1-2; D might be TRBD1 (5 bases). V was shortened by 1 base and J by 6 bases, with 9 bases between the two germline ends. The CDR3 has 13 amino acids. Germline CDR1 SGHTA, CDR2 FQGTGA. The CDR3 reads CASSLRAGHGYTF. The CDR3 DNA sequence: TGTGCCAGCAGCTTAAGGGCGGGGCATGGCTACACCTTC.

The chain has TRBV12-3 or TRBV12-4 and TRBJ2-2; D uncertain. The CDR3 totals 14 residues. Trimming took off 2 bases at V and 4 bases at J, with 8 bases between the two ends. CDR3 region: CASSLWFLTGELFF. Here the CDR3 DNA reads TGTGCCAGCAGTTTATGGTTCCTCACCGGGGAGCTGTTTTTT.

CDR3 sequence: CASSPIAGGETQYF. Written as DNA, the CDR3 is TGTGCCAGCAGTCCCATAGCGGGGGGAGAGACCCAGTACTTC. The chain links TRBV28 to TRBJ2-5, with 10 positions matching TRBD2. CDR3 length equals 14 residues. V trimming: 5 bases; J trimming: 4 bases; junction bases outside the gene matches: 4. CDR1 and CDR2 (germline): MDHEN, SYDVKM. Using reference TRBV28 and TRBJ2-5 for the parts outside the CDR3, the full variable domain is DVKVTQSSRYLVKRTGEKVFLECVQDMDHENMFWYRQDPGLGLRLIYFSYDVKMKEKGDIPEGYSVSREKKERFSLILESASTNQTSMYLCASSPIAGGETQYFGPGTRLLVL.

The chain uses TRBV4-1 and TRBJ1-5; the D is unclear. CDR3 length: 15 amino acids. V was trimmed by 3 bases and J by 2 bases, leaving 11 bases between them. CDR1 MGHRA and CDR2 YSYEKL come from the germline V gene. The CDR3 region has the DNA TGCGCCAGCAGCCAGGTTGGGGAGGGCAATCAGCCCCAGCATTTT. This encodes CASSQVGEGNQPQHF.

V and J are TRBV12-3 or TRBV12-4 and TRBJ2-1; no clear D gene. Trimming removed 6 bases from V and 5 bases from J, with 5 bases in between. The CDR3 consists of 11 residues. As DNA, the CDR3 is TGTGCCAGCAGACAGAACAATGAGCAGTTCTTC. Residues: CASRQNNEQFF.

The chain links TRBV9 to TRBJ2-1; either TRBD1 or TRBD2 may supply D (5 bases each). V lost 3 bases and J lost 2, with 12 bases in between. The CDR3 is made up of 15 amino acids. Looked up from germline, CDR1 is SGDLS and CDR2 is YYNGEE. The CDR3: CASSGTGTPYNEQFF. Written as DNA, the CDR3 is TGTGCCAGCAGCGGGACCGGGACCCCCTACAATGAGCAGTTCTTC.

The rearrangement joins TRBV12-3 or TRBV12-4 to TRBJ1-3; 9 bases are shared with TRBD1. The V segment lost 6 bases and the J segment 2 bases; nucleotides outside the gene matches: 5. The CDR3 runs 15 residues. The CDR3 coding sequence is TGTGCCAGCAGAGGGGACAGGGCTCCTGGAAACACCATATATTTT. It yields the protein CASRGDRAPGNTIYF.

This chain links TRBV9 with TRBJ2-1, with 10 bases aligning to TRBD2. The germline CDR1 and CDR2 sequences are SGDLS and YYNGEE. With V trimmed by 0 bases and J by 7 bases, 1 base remained unmatched. The CDR3 extends over 14 amino acids. DNA of the CDR3: TGTGCCAGCAGCGTAGAGGGACTAGCGAATGAGCAGTTCTTC. This gives the protein CASSVEGLANEQFF.